This T cell receptor beta chain was retrieved from a study of metastatic and nonmetastatic thyroid tumors. Study-level information: The authors compared repertoires across blood and tumor or nodule tissue from malignant and benign thyroid patients.

Per the study methods: Clinicopathological groups of papillary thyroid cancer showed CDR3 differences that were used to build a distant-metastasis classifier. Via MiXCR, TCRdb re-called the PCR reads. The V and J calls come from TCRdb's annotation, not from the publication. Counted here are more than 20,000 clones, 20% to 25% occurring once; the ten biggest clones make up roughly an eighth. This clone has only a few counts. V lost 6 bases to trimming and J lost 9 bases, with 9 bases between them. Germline-derived CDR1 and CDR2 are MNHNS and SASEGT. CDR3 length: 11 residues. No treatment had been given to any patient before thyroid surgery.

Material for sequencing was tumor tissue. This receptor was obtained from a female donor with papillary thyroid cancer or a benign thyroid nodule (not recorded which). Some clones in this sample may be carry-over from other donors' samples. This sequence joins TRBV6-1 and TRBJ2-1; D is unresolved. The CDR3 loop is CASRFGLEQFF. CDR3 sequence (DNA): TGTGCCAGCAGGTTCGGCCTTGAGCAGTTCTTC.